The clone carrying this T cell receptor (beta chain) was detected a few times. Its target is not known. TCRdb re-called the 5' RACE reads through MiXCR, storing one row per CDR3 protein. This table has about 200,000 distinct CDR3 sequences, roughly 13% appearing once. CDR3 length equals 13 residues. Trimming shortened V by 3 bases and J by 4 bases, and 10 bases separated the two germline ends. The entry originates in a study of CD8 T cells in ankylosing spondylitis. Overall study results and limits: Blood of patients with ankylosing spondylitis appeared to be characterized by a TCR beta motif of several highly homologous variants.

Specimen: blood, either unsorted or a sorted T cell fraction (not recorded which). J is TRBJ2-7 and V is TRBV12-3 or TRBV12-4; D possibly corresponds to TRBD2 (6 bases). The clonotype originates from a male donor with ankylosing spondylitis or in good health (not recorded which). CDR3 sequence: CASSFGREYEQYF. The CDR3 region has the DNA TGTGCCAGCAGTTTCGGCCGGGAGTACGAGCAGTACTTC.